This T cell receptor (beta chain) is drawn from a study of tumor-infiltrating lymphocytes in primary liver carcinoma. Both RNA and DNA were isolated together from approximately 20-30 mg of bulk tissue that had not been sorted. CDR1 MNHEY and CDR2 SVGAGI come from the germline V gene. This CDR3 has 15 amino acids. V gave up 4 bases and J gave up 0 bases; unmatched junction bases: 2. This clonotype has at least ten counts. A constant-region primer served to make TCR beta cDNA from about 0.45 ug total RNA. For TCR beta, libraries were produced by three nested multiplex PCR rounds using slightly modified ARM-PCR. Primers for the first two PCR rounds were TRBV1-TRBV30 forward primers and a C-beta reverse primer (approximately 10 cycles per round). TCRdb independently ran MiXCR on the multiplex PCR reads; one entry per CDR3 protein. The sample contains approximately 100,000 distinct CDR3 sequences, about 67% of which appear only once.

Material for sequencing was liver tumor tissue from sampling region 2. Subset given: tumor region T2, inferior pole. The sequence came from an older woman with primary liver carcinoma and hepatitis B virus infection. This chain joins TRBV6-5 and TRBJ2-2, with 7 nucleotides matching TRBD2. The CDR3 sequence is CASSWDYSNTGELFF. As DNA, the CDR3 is TGTGCCAGCAGTTGGGACTACTCGAACACCGGGGAGCTGTTTTTT.